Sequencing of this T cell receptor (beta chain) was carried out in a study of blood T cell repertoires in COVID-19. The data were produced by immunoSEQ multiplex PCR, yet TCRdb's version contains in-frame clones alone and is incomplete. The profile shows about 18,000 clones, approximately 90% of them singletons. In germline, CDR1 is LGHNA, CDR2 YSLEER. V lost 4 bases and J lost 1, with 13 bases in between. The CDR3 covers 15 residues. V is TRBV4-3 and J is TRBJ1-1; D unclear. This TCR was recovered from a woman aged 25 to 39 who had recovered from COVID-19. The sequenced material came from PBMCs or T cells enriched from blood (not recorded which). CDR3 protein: CASSPTSSENTEAFF. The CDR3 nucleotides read TGCGCCAGCAGCCCCACGTCAAGCGAGAACACTGAAGCTTTCTTT.